This T cell receptor (beta chain) was sequenced during a study of blood T cell repertoires in COVID-19. Study-wide context: The United States, Italy and Spain supplied acute and convalescent COVID-19 samples. Sample material is recorded as cDNA or gDNA derived from T cells, B-cell-depleted T cells, or PBMCs.

Original data processing: Counts of nucleated cells, estimated from reference gene primer amplification, were obtained. TCRdb's table, derived via immunoSEQ multiplex PCR, lists solely in-frame clones and lacks some. The DNA gave D and trimming, while V, J and clone size come from that table. In the table there are 110,000 to 150,000 clones, 84% of which are singletons. CDR1 is LNHDA, CDR2 SQIVND, per germline (reference sequence). This CDR3 region has 12 residues. Trimming pared 7 bases from V and 7 bases from J, leaving 11 bases between. This TCR derives from a human donor in a cohort sampled during active COVID-19. The chain is built from TRBV19 and TRBJ2-1; the D is unclear. The sample was peripheral blood. As DNA, the CDR3 is TGTGCCAGTACAGACTTACCAAATGAGCAGTTCTTC. Translated, it gives CASTDLPNEQFF.